Below, one T cell receptor (beta chain) is given with its context. Its cognate antigen is unknown. Germline is not matched at one junction end, which may reflect a read error. Methods used by the authors: Clinicopathological groups of papillary thyroid cancer showed CDR3 differences that were used to build a distant-metastasis classifier. TCRdb re-called the PCR reads via MiXCR. The V and J calls were not made by the authors but by TCRdb's processing. The table includes around 23,000 clones, about 25% detected once. The source of the sample is a study of metastatic and nonmetastatic thyroid tumors. Study as a whole: Repertoire comparisons spanned blood and tumor or nodule tissue from malignant and benign thyroid patients. Whole-study results and caveats: Compared with benign nodules, malignant thyroid tumors were reported to have significantly higher TCR beta diversity in both blood and tumor.

There are 14 residues in the CDR3. The germline CDR1 and CDR2 sequences are MNHNS and SASEGT. All patients were treatment-naive before thyroid surgery. The rearrangement joins TRBV6-1 to TRBJ2-2; D may correspond to TRBD1 or TRBD2 (6 bases each). This sequence originates from a female donor with papillary thyroid cancer or a benign thyroid nodule (not recorded which). Some clones in this sample may be carry-over from other donors' samples. The sample taken for sequencing was tumor tissue. DNA for the CDR3: TGTGTCAGCAGCCATGGAGGGGGGACCGGGGAGCTGTTTTTT. It translates to CVSSHGGGTGELFF.